A selection of T cell receptor beta chains follows, all from one sample in a study of control samples from healthy donors and cancer patients. Profiling relied on immunoSEQ multiplex PCR, and the TCRdb table lists in-frame clones only, not all of them. The table has over 85,000 clones, approximately 88% seen once. The sample was PBMCs. These receptors were collected from a woman in her sixties with lung cancer. Each CDR3 is given with its conserved first and last residue. The D gene is left open where the match is weak. Not every row has a clone size; where given, it reads once, few, many or a size class.

j_call	clone_size	d_call	v_call	cdr3_nt	cdr3_aa
TRBJ2-1	.	TRBD2	TRBV11-2	TGTGCCAGCAGCTCCCGGGGGGGCAGTGAGCAGTTCTTC	CASSSRGGSEQFF
TRBJ1-3	.	TRBD1	TRBV6-5	TGTGCCAGCAGTTCTGGACAGGGACACTCTGGAAACACCATATATTTT	CASSSGQGHSGNTIYF
TRBJ2-7	.	.	TRBV7-9	TGTGCCAGCAGCTTCCTGCCCTACGAGCAGTACTTC	CASSFLPYEQYF
TRBJ1-5	.	TRBD1	TRBV6-5	TGTGCCAGCAGTTTCGACAGGGGACACAATCAGCCCCAGCATTTT	CASSFDRGHNQPQHF
TRBJ1-6	.	.	TRBV14	TGTGCCAGCAGCCAAGCCAAATCACCCCTCCACTTT	CASSQAKSPLHF
TRBJ1-1	.	.	TRBV5-5	TGTGCCAGCAGCTTGGCTGTGGCTGAAGCTTTCTTT	CASSLAVAEAFF
TRBJ1-4	.	.	TRBV18	TGTGCCAGCTCCCCTGTTAAAGACGAAAAACTGTTTTTT	CASSPVKDEKLFF
TRBJ1-1	few	.	TRBV21-1	TGTGCCAGCAGCCGTAAGACAGGCGGGGACACTGAAGCTTTCTTT	CASSRKTGGDTEAFF
TRBJ1-1	once	.	TRBV6-5	TGTGCCAGCAGTTACTCGCAGGGACCAAACACTGAAGCTTTCTTT	CASSYSQGPNTEAFF
TRBJ2-7	.	.	TRBV7-2	TGTGCCAGCAGCTTAGGTCCCAGAGCCTACGAGCAGTACTTC	CASSLGPRAYEQYF
TRBJ1-5	.	TRBD1	TRBV27	TGTGCCAGCAGTCCCCGACAGGGACGACAGCCCCAGCATTTT	CASSPRQGRQPQHF
TRBJ2-2	.	TRBD1	TRBV24-1	TGTGCCACCAGTGGACAGGGTTTGGACACCGGGGAGCTGTTTTTT	CATSGQGLDTGELFF
TRBJ1-3	once	.	TRBV6-1	TGTGCCAGCAGTGAACACATTTCGAACACCATATATTTT	CASSEHISNTIYF
TRBJ2-2	.	.	TRBV4-3	TGCGCCAGCAGCCCAGAAAACACCGGGGAGCTGTTTTTT	CASSPENTGELFF
TRBJ2-7	.	.	TRBV28	TGTGCCAGCAGTTTTCCGAGCACTTACGAGCAGTACTTC	CASSFPSTYEQYF
TRBJ2-2	many	.	TRBV6-2/TRBV6-3	TGTGCCAGCAGCCCCTACGGCACCGGGGAGCTGTTTTTT	CASSPYGTGELFF
TRBJ1-1	.	.	TRBV5-6	TGTGCCAGCAGCTTGTACGGGGGCTCGGCTGGGACTGAAGCTTTCTTT	CASSLYGGSAGTEAFF
TRBJ2-1	.	.	TRBV7-8	TGTGCCAGCAGCAGAGACAGGCTACCCCCACGGGATGAGCAGTTCTTC	CASSRDRLPPRDEQFF
TRBJ2-2	.	.	TRBV30	TGTGCCTGGAGTGTCCCCAGCACGGCACCCGGGGAGCTGTTTTTT	CAWSVPSTAPGELFF
TRBJ2-7	.	.	TRBV7-9	TGTGCCAGCAGCCAAACCGAAGGGGGTCCCTACGAGCAGTACTTC	CASSQTEGGPYEQYF
TRBJ2-2	.	TRBD1	TRBV5-1	TGCGCCAGCAGCTCCGGACAGGGATCTGCCGGGGAGCTGTTTTTT	CASSSGQGSAGELFF
TRBJ2-1	once	.	TRBV7-2	TGTGCCAGCAGCTTTAGACCCGGGATAGGGGGTGAGCAGTTCTTC	CASSFRPGIGGEQFF
TRBJ2-1	.	.	TRBV18	TGTGCCAGCTCACTCTCCGGGACGGAGCTGAATGAGCAGTTCTTC	CASSLSGTELNEQFF
TRBJ2-3	.	.	TRBV24-1	TGTGCCACCAGTGATAAGCGGGCTGGGAGCACAGATACGCAGTATTTT	CATSDKRAGSTDTQYF